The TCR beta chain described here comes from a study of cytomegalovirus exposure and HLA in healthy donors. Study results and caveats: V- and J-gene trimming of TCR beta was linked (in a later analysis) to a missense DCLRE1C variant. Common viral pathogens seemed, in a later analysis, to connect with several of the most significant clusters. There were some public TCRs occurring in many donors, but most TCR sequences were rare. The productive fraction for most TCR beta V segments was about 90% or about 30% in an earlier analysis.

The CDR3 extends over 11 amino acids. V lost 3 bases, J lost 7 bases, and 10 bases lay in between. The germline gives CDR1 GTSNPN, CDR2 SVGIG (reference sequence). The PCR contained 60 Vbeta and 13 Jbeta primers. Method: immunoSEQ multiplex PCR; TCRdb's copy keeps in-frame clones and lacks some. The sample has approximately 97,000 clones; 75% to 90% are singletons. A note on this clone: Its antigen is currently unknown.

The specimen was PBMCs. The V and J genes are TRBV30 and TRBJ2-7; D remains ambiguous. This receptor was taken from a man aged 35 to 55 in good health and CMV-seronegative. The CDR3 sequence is CAWRATVEQYF. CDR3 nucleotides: TGTGCCTGGAGGGCCACAGTGGAGCAGTACTTC.